This T cell receptor (beta chain) was recorded in a study of radiotherapy plus CTLA-4 blockade in lung cancer. The CDR3 is 14 amino acids. Germline V gene sequence: CDR1 SGDLS, CDR2 YYNGEE. V lost 3 bases to trimming and J lost 13 bases, with 22 bases between them. The table came from immunoSEQ multiplex PCR; TCRdb's copy has only in-frame clones and leaves some out. The sample includes approximately 99,000 clones, 88% of them seen just once. The chain has TRBV9 and TRBJ1-2, with a tentative D call TRBD1 (6 bases). This TCR came from a human donor with non-small cell lung cancer that progressed on radiotherapy plus ipilimumab. Sequenced material: peripheral blood, taken from a patient treated with radiotherapy plus ipilimumab. The CDR3 nucleotides are TGTGCCAGCAGCGCACAGGGAGGCAGCGTTGACTGCACCTTC. This translates into CASSAQGGSVDCTF.